The 11 T cell receptor beta chains given below trace back to one sample, sequenced in a study of blood T cells in healthy people across ages. It was with a sample-barcoded 5' primer and a J-beta primer mix that a second PCR of roughly 6 to 12 cycles was run. TCRdb re-called the 5' RACE reads with MiXCR, one entry per CDR3 protein. The profile covers over 600,000 distinct CDR3 sequences, with 21% appearing a single time and 3.6% taken by the ten largest. The sequencing sample was made of blood. These receptors were collected from a man between 70 and 80 years old in good health.

There are a few counts of this clonotype. The gene calls are TRBV27 and TRBJ2-1, with TRBD2 matching 13 bases. In germline, CDR1 is MNHEY, CDR2 SMNVEV (reference sequence). After removal of 8 bases from V and 9 bases from J, the junction contained 4 bases not matched to a gene. The CDR3 has 13 residues. The CDR3 spells CASGLAGDLEQFF. In nucleotides, the CDR3 is TGTGCCAGCGGACTAGCGGGAGACCTTGAGCAGTTCTTC.

This chain joins TRBV4-1 and TRBJ2-7, with TRBD2 matching 8 bases. The J call may be in error: the DNA end matches TRBJ2-1 better. Germline V gives CDR1 MGHRA, CDR2 YSYEKL. The CDR3 is 15 residues long. The CDR3 coding sequence is TGCGCCAGCAGCTTACGGGGGGGCGACGTAGATGAGCAGTTCTTC. It specifies CASSLRGGDVDEQFF.

This chain uses TRBV12-3 or TRBV12-4 with TRBJ2-3; possibly TRBD1 or TRBD2 for D (5 bases each). Between the trimmed V and J ends, which lost 6 bases and 1 base, there was a span of 14 bases. This CDR3 region has 15 residues. CDR3 region: CASSLPGPGTDTQYF. CDR3 sequence (DNA): TGTGCCAGCAGCCTTCCGGGACCAGGCACAGATACGCAGTATTTT.

This chain joins TRBV4-1 and TRBJ2-6; TRBD1 is a possible D gene (5 bases). The CDR3 contains 16 residues. Germline lookup yields CDR1 MGHRA and CDR2 YSYEKL. V was cut by 2 bases and J by 4 bases, with 12 bases left in between. The CDR3 sequence: CASSQTPGFGANVLTF. CDR3 bases: TGCGCCAGCAGCCAAACGCCAGGGTTCGGGGCCAACGTCCTGACTTTC.

The chain employs TRBV7-2 and TRBJ2-1, with a possible D match to TRBD2 (5 bases). The CDR3 sequence is 14 residues long. Germline V gene sequence: CDR1 SGHTA, CDR2 FQGNSA. V lost 5 bases and J 3 bases, leaving 11 bases between the germline ends. The CDR3, as DNA: TGTGCCAGCAGCGAAGAGGCGGGCTACAATGAGCAGTTCTTC. This translates into CASSEEAGYNEQFF.

This clonotype was picked up a small number of times. CDR3 DNA: TGCGCCAGCAGCTTCTTCGACGCAACTAATGAAAAACTGTTTTTT. Its translation: CASSFFDATNEKLFF. The J gene is TRBJ1-4, the V gene TRBV5-1; no definite D call. CDR1 is SGHRS and CDR2 is YFSETQ in the germline V gene. The CDR3 length is 15 residues. Trimming removed 2 bases from V and 0 bases from J, with 8 bases in between.

The J gene is TRBJ1-4, the V gene TRBV18; perhaps TRBD1 as D (5 bases). The CDR3 has 15 amino acids. Between the trimmed V and J ends, which lost 1 base and 5 bases, there was a span of 11 bases. Per the germline V gene, CDR1 is KGHSH and CDR2 is LQKENI. CDR3 sequence reads: CASSPRGDQNEKLFF. CDR3 nucleotide sequence: TGTGCCAGCTCACCACGAGGGGACCAGAATGAAAAACTGTTTTTT.

The genes are TRBV28 and TRBJ1-4, with 8 bases identical to TRBD1. Germline CDR1 MDHEN, CDR2 SYDVKM. This CDR3 region has 16 residues. Trimming cost V 3 bases and J 7 bases; bases outside gene matches: 10. Here the CDR3 reads CASSFSPGQGREKLFF. CDR3 DNA: TGTGCCAGCAGTTTTTCCCCAGGACAGGGTCGTGAAAAACTGTTTTTT. Complete variable domain (other parts from reference TRBV28 and TRBJ1-4): DVKVTQSSRYLVKRTGEKVFLECVQDMDHENMFWYRQDPGLGLRLIYFSYDVKMKEKGDIPEGYSVSREKKERFSLILESASTNQTSMYLCASSFSPGQGREKLFFGSGTQLSVL.

This clonotype was counted at least ten times. The genes are TRBV4-1 and TRBJ2-2; TRBD2 matches at 8 bases. This CDR3 has 17 amino acids. CDR1 MGHRA and CDR2 YSYEKL come from the germline V gene. J gave up 0 bases and V 2 bases, and 5 bases lay outside the gene matches. CDR3 bases: TGCGCCAGCAGCCAACCCACACTAGCGGCGAACACCGGGGAGCTGTTTTTT. This sequence encodes CASSQPTLAANTGELFF.

The chain employs TRBV18 and TRBJ2-7, with TRBD2 matching over 7 bases. Losses at the gene ends were 3 bases for V and 5 bases for J; bases not matched to a gene: 4. In germline, CDR1 is KGHSH, CDR2 LQKENI. There are 13 residues in the CDR3. The CDR3 region has the DNA TGTGCCAGCTCACCCGGGGGGATCCACGAGCAGTACGTC. This sequence encodes CASSPGGIHEQYV.

J is TRBJ1-2 and V is TRBV12-3 or TRBV12-4; no definite D call. The CDR3 has 14 residues. V lost 2 bases to trimming and J lost 4 bases, with 11 bases between them. CDR3 loop: CASSLPRDRYGYTF. As DNA, the CDR3 is TGTGCCAGCAGTTTACCAAGGGATCGCTATGGCTACACCTTC.